These 21 T cell receptor beta chains were all obtained from the same sample, sequenced in a study of T cell clonotyping in hematopoietic cell transplantation (dated by TCRdb to about 2021). Library preparation used the immunoSEQ multiplex PCR assay. The immuneACCESS repertoire file appears here via TCRdb, limited to in-frame rearrangements. These files lack a portion of the clones; in checked studies, under half of the deficit traces to unresolved V genes, and the cause of the others is not known. The sample records tens of thousands of clones, 85% to 95% of which are singletons. In total, the top ten clones hold about 1.6% of the sample. The time point label, read with the paper, signifies: recipient sample about 28 days before transplant, after cytoreduction. The sample here was peripheral blood mononuclear cells, taken before stem cell transplant. These receptors were obtained from a man aged 35 to 55 with chronic myeloid leukemia. Some clones in this sample may be carry-over from other donors' samples.

This chain joins TRBV28 and TRBJ1-2; tentative D call: TRBD1 (6 bases). The germline CDR1 and CDR2 sequences are MDHEN and SYDVKM. The CDR3 sequence is 19 residues long. Trimming removed 7 bases at V and 3 bases at J, with 30 bases between. The CDR3 DNA reads as TGTGCCAGCAACAAGATAGGGGGGGGACTAACGTCCCCCTACTATGGCTACACCTTC. Residues: CASNKIGGGLTSPYYGYTF.

V gene TRBV5-5 combines with J gene TRBJ1-4; 8 positions match TRBD1. J lost 7 bases, V lost 3 bases, and 8 bases had no gene match. Per the germline V gene, CDR1 is SGHKS and CDR2 is YYEKEE (reference sequence). CDR3 length: 15 residues. CDR3 sequence: CASSSPTGVREKLFF. As DNA, the CDR3 is TGTGCCAGCAGCTCGCCGACAGGGGTTCGTGAAAAACTGTTTTTT.

This clone was seen only once. This chain links TRBV10-3 with TRBJ2-1; 10 bases are a match to TRBD1. V was clipped by 10 bases and J by 5 bases; unmatched bases: 5. CDR1 is ENHRY and CDR2 is SYGVKD in the germline V gene. The CDR3 has 13 amino acids. The CDR3 DNA reads as TGTGCCAGCCGGGACAGGGGTGACAATGAGCAGTTCTTC. This gives the protein CASRDRGDNEQFF.

V gene TRBV5-7 combines with J gene TRBJ1-3; 7 bases agree with TRBD1. TRBV5-7 is treated as an ORF (open reading frame) with a function not yet certain. The V and J ends lost 4 bases and 0 bases, in that order; junction bases with no gene match: 4. The CDR3 length is 15 residues. This CDR3 is CASSQGQHSGNTIYF. CDR3 nucleotide sequence: TGTGCCAGCAGCCAGGGACAGCACTCTGGAAACACCATATATTTT.

The chain couples TRBV7-8 to TRBJ1-2; D is unresolved. V lost 5 bases, J lost 8 bases, and 21 bases lay in between. In germline, CDR1 is SGHVS, CDR2 FQNEAQ. The CDR3 has 15 residues. The DNA of the CDR3 is TGTGCCAGCAGCCAACACGGCCAGCAGTACGGGGGCTACACCTTC. It translates to CASSQHGQQYGGYTF.

The V and J genes are TRBV4-3 and TRBJ2-7; D might be TRBD2 (5 bases). There are 16 residues in the CDR3. Germline V gene data show CDR1 as LGHNA and CDR2 as YSLEER. V was cut by 0 bases and J by 4 bases, with 16 bases left in between. The CDR3 DNA reads as TGCGCCAGCAGCCAAGAGTTCGGGGTTATTGGATACGAGCAGTACTTC. Translated: CASSQEFGVIGYEQYF.

This chain uses TRBV7-2 with TRBJ1-2; tentative D call: TRBD1 (5 bases). V was pared by 3 bases and J by 7 bases, with 12 bases between. The CDR3 is 13 residues long. Germline V gene sequence: CDR1 SGHTA, CDR2 FQGNSA. CDR3 nucleotide sequence: TGTGCCAGCAGCTTCAGCAGGGAGGGTGGCTACACCTTC. Translated: CASSFSREGGYTF.

The chain combines TRBV7-9 with TRBJ1-4, with D possibly being TRBD1 (6 bases). This CDR3 spans 15 amino acids. Trimming took off 1 base at V and 11 bases at J, with 17 bases between the two ends. CDR1 and CDR2 from the germline V gene are SEHNR and FQNEAQ (reference sequence). The CDR3 nucleotides are TGTGCCAGCAGCTTAGGGGACAAGCACCTGGGGAAACTGTTTTTT. It translates to CASSLGDKHLGKLFF.

The chain carries TRBV7-9 and TRBJ1-2, with D tentatively TRBD1 (5 bases). The CDR3 spans 14 residues. Looked up from germline, CDR1 is SEHNR and CDR2 is FQNEAQ (reference sequence). The V end lost 5 bases, the J end lost 0 bases, and 10 bases lay between the germline ends. The CDR3 coding sequence is TGTGCCAGCAGCCCGGGACCAGCTAACTATGGCTACACCTTC. Its protein is CASSPGPANYGYTF.

The chain links TRBV2 to TRBJ2-5; D may be TRBD1 or TRBD2 (5 bases each). V lost 4 bases and J 1 base, leaving 7 bases between the germline ends. CDR1 is SNHLY, CDR2 FYNNEI, per germline. The CDR3 has 13 amino acids. The CDR3 here is CASSAGPQETQYF. The CDR3 DNA reads TGTGCCAGCAGTGCGGGGCCCCAAGAGACCCAGTACTTC. Using reference TRBV2 and TRBJ2-5 for the parts outside the CDR3, the full variable domain is EPEVTQTPSHQVTQMGQEVILRCVPISNHLYFYWYRQILGQKVEFLVSFYNNEISEKSEIFDDQFSVERPDGSNFTLKIRSTKLEDSAMYFCASSAGPQETQYFGPGTRLLVL.

The chain combines TRBV6-1 with TRBJ1-4; the D gene is possibly TRBD1 (5 bases). Per germline, CDR1 MNHNS and CDR2 SASEGT. Trimming took 8 bases from V and 5 from J, leaving 12 bases between them. The CDR3 totals 13 residues. CDR3 loop: CASWAGWNEKLFF. The CDR3 coding sequence is TGTGCCAGCTGGGCAGGGTGGAATGAAAAACTGTTTTTT.

This chain links TRBV11-2 with TRBJ1-1; no clear D. Germline assignment: CDR1 SGHAT and CDR2 FQNNGV. The V gene lost 3 bases and the J gene lost 1 base, with 9 bases spanning the gap. This CDR3 region has 14 residues. The CDR3 region is CASSFIDANTEAFF. The CDR3 coding sequence is TGTGCCAGCAGCTTTATCGATGCGAACACTGAAGCTTTCTTT.

This rearrangement joins TRBV28 to TRBJ2-3; D unclear. The germline V and J ends were trimmed by 3 bases and 7 bases, with 14 bases remaining between them. CDR3 length: 14 residues. Germline loops: CDR1 MDHEN, CDR2 SYDVKM. The CDR3 nucleotides are TGTGCCAGCAGTTTGCTTGGGAAGGGTAATACGCAGTATTTT. Translating it yields CASSLLGKGNTQYF. Complete variable domain (other parts from reference TRBV28 and TRBJ2-3): DVKVTQSSRYLVKRTGEKVFLECVQDMDHENMFWYRQDPGLGLRLIYFSYDVKMKEKGDIPEGYSVSREKKERFSLILESASTNQTSMYLCASSLLGKGNTQYFGPGTRLTVL.

The chain combines TRBV6-5 with TRBJ2-7; D is unclear. The CDR3 spans 13 residues. V lost 8 bases and J 3 bases, leaving 14 bases between the germline ends. CDR1 is MNHEY and CDR2 is SVGAGI in the germline V gene. CDR3 in DNA: TGTGCCAGCTCCCGGTCCACGTACTACGAGCAGTACTTC. Protein: CASSRSTYYEQYF.

This chain uses TRBV2 with TRBJ2-3; D is unclear. The CDR3 sequence is 15 residues long. Germline CDR1 and CDR2: SNHLY and FYNNEI. V was cut by 4 bases and J by 0 bases, with 11 bases left in between. CDR3 residues: CASSAAVASTDTQYF. Written as DNA, the CDR3 is TGTGCCAGCAGTGCGGCAGTTGCTAGCACAGATACGCAGTATTTT.

The rearrangement links TRBV7-2 to TRBJ1-6, with a tentative D call TRBD1 (5 bases). The CDR3 covers 15 residues. V was pared by 7 bases and J by 9 bases, with 19 bases between. Germline CDR1 SGHTA, CDR2 FQGNSA. In DNA form, the CDR3 reads TGTGCCAGCACCCCCCTAGGGGACGAGAGTTCACCCCTCCACTTT. It translates to CASTPLGDESSPLHF.

The chain joins TRBV4-3 to TRBJ1-2; 11 nucleotides align to TRBD1. Trimming at V came to 2 bases and at J to 6 bases, leaving 2 bases not matched to a gene. This CDR3 has 14 residues. Germline V gene lookup returns CDR1 LGHNA and CDR2 YSLEER. The chain's CDR3 is CASSQLGQGDGYTF. CDR3 DNA sequence: TGCGCCAGCAGCCAACTGGGACAGGGGGATGGCTACACCTTC.

The genes are TRBV6-6 and TRBJ2-2, with TRBD2 matching over 8 bases. The V and J ends lost 5 bases and 5 bases, in that order; junction bases with no gene match: 7. Germline V gene lookup returns CDR1 MNHNY and CDR2 SVGAGI (reference sequence). The CDR3 contains 15 residues. In nucleotides, the CDR3 is TGTGCCAGCAGTCGCGGGGGGTCCCAAACCGGGGAGCTGTTTTTT. Translating gives CASSRGGSQTGELFF.

The chain is built from TRBV28 and TRBJ1-2; D unclear. Germline CDR1 is MDHEN and CDR2 is SYDVKM. This CDR3 region has 11 residues. V lost 10 bases to trimming and J lost 8 bases, with 14 bases between them. This CDR3 is CATSRQEGYTF. The CDR3 nucleotides read TGTGCCACCTCTCGACAAGAAGGCTACACCTTC.

The chain is built from TRBV7-9 and TRBJ1-6; 9 bases agree with TRBD1. Losses at the gene ends were 0 bases for V and 5 bases for J; bases not matched to a gene: 11. CDR1 is SEHNR, CDR2 FQNEAQ, per germline (reference sequence). The CDR3 covers 19 residues. The CDR3 bases are TGTGCCAGCAGCTTAGCCACTTACAGGGGGCTGATCGATAATTCACCCCTCCACTTT. Amino acids: CASSLATYRGLIDNSPLHF.

This clone appeared once. The chain combines TRBV27 with TRBJ2-3, with D maybe TRBD2 (6 bases). Germline CDR1 MNHEY, CDR2 SMNVEV (reference sequence). The ends were cut back, 3 bases at V and 1 base at J, with 8 bases in the middle. The CDR3 consists of 14 residues. The CDR3 DNA reads TGTGCCAGCAGTTTGTGGGGGGGCACAGATACGCAGTATTTT. Its protein product is CASSLWGGTDTQYF.